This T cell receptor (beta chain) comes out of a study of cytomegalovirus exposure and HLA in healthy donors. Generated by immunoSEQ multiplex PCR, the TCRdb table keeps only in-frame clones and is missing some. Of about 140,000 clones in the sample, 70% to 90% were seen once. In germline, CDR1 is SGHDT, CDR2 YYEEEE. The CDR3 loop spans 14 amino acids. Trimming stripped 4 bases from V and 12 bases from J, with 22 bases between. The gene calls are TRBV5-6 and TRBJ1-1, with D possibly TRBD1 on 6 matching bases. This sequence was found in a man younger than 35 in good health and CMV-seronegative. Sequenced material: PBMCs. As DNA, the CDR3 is TGTGCCAGCAGCCGTTTCACAGGGATTAGGATACCTTTCTTT. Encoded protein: CASSRFTGIRIPFF.